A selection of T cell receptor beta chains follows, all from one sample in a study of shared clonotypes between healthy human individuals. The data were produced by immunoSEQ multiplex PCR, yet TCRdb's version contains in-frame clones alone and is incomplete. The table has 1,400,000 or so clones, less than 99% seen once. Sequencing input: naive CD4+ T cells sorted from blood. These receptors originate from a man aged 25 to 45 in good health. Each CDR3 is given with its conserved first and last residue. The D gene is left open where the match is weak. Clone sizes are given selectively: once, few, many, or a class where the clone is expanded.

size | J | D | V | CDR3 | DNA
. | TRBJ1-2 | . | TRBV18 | CASSPKALNSYTF | TGTGCCAGCTCACCAAAGGCCCTAAACAGCTACACCTTC
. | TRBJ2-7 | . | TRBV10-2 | CASSESWQGYEQYF | TGCGCCAGCAGTGAGTCTTGGCAGGGATACGAGCAGTACTTC
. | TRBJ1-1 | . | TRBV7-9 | CASSLNTNTEAFF | TGTGCCAGCAGCTTGAACACGAACACTGAAGCTTTCTTT
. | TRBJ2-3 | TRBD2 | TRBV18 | CASSPRLAGSPDTQYF | TGTGCCAGCTCACCAAGGCTAGCGGGTTCCCCAGATACGCAGTATTTT
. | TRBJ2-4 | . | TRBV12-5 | CASGLGNPGKSKNIQYF | TGTGCTAGTGGTTTGGGTAACCCAGGGAAATCGAAAAACATTCAGTACTTC
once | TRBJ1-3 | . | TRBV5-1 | CASSPGLLNSDSGNTIYF | TGCGCCAGCAGCCCCGGACTATTAAACTCGGACTCTGGAAACACCATATATTTT
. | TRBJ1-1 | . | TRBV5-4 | CASSPPRGAEAFF | TGTGCCAGCAGCCCCCCTCGTGGGGCTGAAGCTTTCTTT
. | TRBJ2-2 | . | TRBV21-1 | CASSKDAGELFF | TGTGCCAGCAGCAAAGATGCCGGGGAGCTGTTTTTT
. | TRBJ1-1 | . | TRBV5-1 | CASRVNTEAFF | TGCGCCAGCAGGGTGAACACTGAAGCTTTCTTT
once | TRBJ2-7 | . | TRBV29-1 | CSVAPRSPYEQYF | TGCAGCGTGGCCCCCCGTTCCCCCTACGAGCAGTACTTC
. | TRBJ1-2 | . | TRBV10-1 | CASSETPNYGYTF | TGCGCCAGCAGTGAGACGCCTAACTATGGCTACACCTTC
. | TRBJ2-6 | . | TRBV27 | CASSLKDPGLYSGANVLTF | TGTGCCAGCAGTTTAAAGGATCCAGGGCTTTACTCTGGGGCCAACGTCCTGACTTTC
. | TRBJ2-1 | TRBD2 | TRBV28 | CASSSDGGRAYNEQFF | TGTGCCAGTAGTTCCGACGGCGGGAGGGCCTACAATGAGCAGTTCTTC
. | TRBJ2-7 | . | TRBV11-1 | CASSLVVRSSYEQYF | TGTGCCAGCAGCTTAGTGGTCCGAAGCTCCTACGAGCAGTACTTC
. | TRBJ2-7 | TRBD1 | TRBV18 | CASSPTGGPYEQYF | TGTGCCAGCTCACCTACAGGGGGCCCATACGAGCAGTACTTC
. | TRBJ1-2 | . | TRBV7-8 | CASSGGVAGFVHGYTF | TGTGCCAGCAGCGGGGGAGTTGCGGGCTTTGTACATGGCTACACCTTC